In its sample, the clone carrying this T cell receptor beta chain was seen once. This entry comes from a study of blood T cell repertoires in COVID-19. The CDR3 has 15 amino acids. Trimming took off 0 bases at V and 5 bases at J, with 10 bases between the two ends. Germline V gene lookup returns CDR1 KGHDR and CDR2 SFDVKD. TCRdb's table, derived via immunoSEQ multiplex PCR, lists solely in-frame clones and lacks some. The sample consists of about 59,000 clones, over 75% of them appearing once. This TCR was sampled from a human donor in a cohort sampled during active COVID-19. J is TRBJ2-1 and V is TRBV24-1, with D uncertain. The material sequenced was peripheral blood. The CDR3 DNA follows: TGTGCCACCAGTGATTTGCAGTTACGGGACAATGAGCAGTTCTTC. This sequence encodes CATSDLQLRDNEQFF.